Below, 2 T cell receptor beta chains from the same sample are listed, as sequenced in a study of control samples from healthy donors and cancer patients. TCRdb's table, derived via immunoSEQ multiplex PCR, lists solely in-frame clones and lacks some. The table lists around 90,000 clones, around four fifths of them singletons. The material sequenced was blood. The origin of the receptors is a man aged 25-45 years in good health.

This chain uses TRBV2 with TRBJ1-6; D gene unclear. The germline V and J ends were trimmed by 3 bases and 16 bases, with 13 bases remaining between them. Germline assignment: CDR1 SNHLY and CDR2 FYNNEI. CDR3 size: 12 residues. In DNA, the CDR3 is TGTGCCAGCAGTGAGGACCCCCTCGTACTCCACTTT. Protein: CASSEDPLVLHF.

This clone turned up a few times. V usage is TRBV5-4 and J usage is TRBJ1-6, with 8 positions matching TRBD1. Trimming took 4 bases from V and 9 from J; bases not matched to a gene: 9. CDR3 size: 15 residues. Germline loops: CDR1 SGHNT, CDR2 YYREEE (reference sequence). This chain's CDR3 is CASSPGQEESSPLHF. DNA of the CDR3: TGTGCCAGCAGCCCGGGACAGGAAGAAAGTTCACCCCTCCACTTT.